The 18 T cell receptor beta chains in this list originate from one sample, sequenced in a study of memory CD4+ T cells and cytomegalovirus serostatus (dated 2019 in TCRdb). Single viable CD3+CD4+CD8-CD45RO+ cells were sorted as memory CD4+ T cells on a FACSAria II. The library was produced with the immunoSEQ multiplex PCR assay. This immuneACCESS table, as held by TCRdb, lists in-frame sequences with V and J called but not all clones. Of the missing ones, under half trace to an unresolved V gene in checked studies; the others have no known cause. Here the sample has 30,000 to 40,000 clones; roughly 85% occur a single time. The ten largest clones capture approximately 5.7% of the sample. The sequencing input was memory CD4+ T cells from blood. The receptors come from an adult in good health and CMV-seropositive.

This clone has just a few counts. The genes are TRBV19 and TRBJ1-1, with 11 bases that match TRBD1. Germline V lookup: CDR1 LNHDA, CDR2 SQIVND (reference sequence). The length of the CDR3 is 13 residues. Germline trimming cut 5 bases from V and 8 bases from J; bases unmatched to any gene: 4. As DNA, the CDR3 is TGTGCCAGTAGTTTCCGGGACAGGGGGGAAGCTTTCTTT. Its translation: CASSFRDRGEAFF. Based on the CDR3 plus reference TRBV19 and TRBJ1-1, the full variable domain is DGGITQSPKYLFRKEGQNVTLSCEQNLNHDAMYWYRQDPGQGLRLIYYSQIVNDFQKGDIAEGYSVSREKKESFPLTVTSAQKNPTAFYLCASSFRDRGEAFFGQGTRLTVV.

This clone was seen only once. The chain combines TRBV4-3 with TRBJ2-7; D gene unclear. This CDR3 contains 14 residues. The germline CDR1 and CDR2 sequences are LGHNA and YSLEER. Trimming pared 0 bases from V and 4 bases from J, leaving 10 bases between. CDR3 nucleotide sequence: TGCGCCAGCAGCCAAGATAGGCTCATGTACGAGCAGTACTTC. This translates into CASSQDRLMYEQYF.

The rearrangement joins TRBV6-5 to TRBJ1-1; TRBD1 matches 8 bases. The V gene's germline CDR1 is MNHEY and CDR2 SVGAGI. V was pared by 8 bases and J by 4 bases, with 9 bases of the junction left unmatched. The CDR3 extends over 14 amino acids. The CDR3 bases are TGTGCCAGCGTTATAAACAGGGGGGCCACTGAAGCTTTCTTT. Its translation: CASVINRGATEAFF.

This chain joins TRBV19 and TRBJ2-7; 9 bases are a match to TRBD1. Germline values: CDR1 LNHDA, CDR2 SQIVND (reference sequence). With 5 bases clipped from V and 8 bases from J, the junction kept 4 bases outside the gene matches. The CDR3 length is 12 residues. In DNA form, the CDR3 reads TGTGCCAGTAGTTCACAGGGGGCAAAGCAGTACTTC. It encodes CASSSQGAKQYF.

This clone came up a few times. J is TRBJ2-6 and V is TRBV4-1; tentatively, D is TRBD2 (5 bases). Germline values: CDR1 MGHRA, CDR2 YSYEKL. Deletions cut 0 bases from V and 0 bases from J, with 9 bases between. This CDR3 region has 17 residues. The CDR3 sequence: CASSQEGGFSGANVLTF. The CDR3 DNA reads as TGCGCCAGCAGCCAAGAAGGCGGGTTCTCTGGGGCCAACGTCCTGACTTTC.

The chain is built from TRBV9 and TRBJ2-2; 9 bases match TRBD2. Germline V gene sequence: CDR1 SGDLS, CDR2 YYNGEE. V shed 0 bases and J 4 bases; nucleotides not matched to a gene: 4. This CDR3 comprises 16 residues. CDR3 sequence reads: CASSVGGRAVTGELFF. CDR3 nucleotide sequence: TGTGCCAGCAGCGTAGGCGGGAGGGCCGTCACCGGGGAGCTGTTTTTT.

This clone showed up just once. CDR3 in amino acids: CASREGRGLNSPLHF. DNA for the CDR3: TGTGCCAGTAGAGAGGGCAGGGGATTAAATTCACCCCTCCACTTT. The chain uses TRBV7-9 and TRBJ1-6; D is possibly TRBD1 (6 bases). The CDR3 loop spans 15 amino acids. Trimming took off 9 bases at V and 7 bases at J, with 19 bases between the two ends. Germline V gives CDR1 SEHNR, CDR2 FQNEAQ (reference sequence).

The CDR3 is CASSPGGWGYTF. In nucleotides, the CDR3 is TGTGCCAGCAGTCCAGGGGGCTGGGGCTACACCTTC. The chain uses TRBV28 and TRBJ1-2, with TRBD1 matching over 8 bases. This CDR3 comprises 12 residues. Per the germline V gene, CDR1 is MDHEN and CDR2 is SYDVKM. The V gene end was trimmed by 5 bases and the J gene end by 8 bases; junction bases not matched to a gene: 4.

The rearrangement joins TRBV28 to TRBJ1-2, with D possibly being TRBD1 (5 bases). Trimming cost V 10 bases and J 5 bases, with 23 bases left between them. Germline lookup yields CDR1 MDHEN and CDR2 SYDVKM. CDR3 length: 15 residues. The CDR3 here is CAITPGLHAKYGYTF. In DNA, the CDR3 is TGTGCCATAACACCGGGGCTTCATGCCAAATATGGCTACACCTTC.

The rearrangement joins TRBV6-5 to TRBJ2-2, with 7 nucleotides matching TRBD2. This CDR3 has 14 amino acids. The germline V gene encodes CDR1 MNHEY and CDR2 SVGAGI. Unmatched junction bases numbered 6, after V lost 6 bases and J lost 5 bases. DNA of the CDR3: TGTGCCAGCAGAGAGATGGGAGGGACCGGGGAGCTGTTTTTT. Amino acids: CASREMGGTGELFF.

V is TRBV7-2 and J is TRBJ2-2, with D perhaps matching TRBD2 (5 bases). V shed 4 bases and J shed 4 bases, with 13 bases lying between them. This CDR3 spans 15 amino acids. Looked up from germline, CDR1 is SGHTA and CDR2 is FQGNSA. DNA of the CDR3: TGTGCCAGCAGCTCCCCGGGATTGGGCACCGGGGAGCTGTTTTTT. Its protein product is CASSSPGLGTGELFF.

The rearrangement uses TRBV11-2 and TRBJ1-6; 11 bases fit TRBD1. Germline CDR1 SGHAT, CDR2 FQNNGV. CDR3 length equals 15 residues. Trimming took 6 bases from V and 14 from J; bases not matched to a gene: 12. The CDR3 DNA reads TGTGCCAGCAGGCCCGGGGGACAGGGGGGTCCGGCCCTCCACTTT. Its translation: CASRPGGQGGPALHF.

For the CDR3, the DNA is TGCGCCAGCACGTTAGCGGGGCAAGAGACCCAGTACTTC. This sequence encodes CASTLAGQETQYF. The V call is TRBV5-1, the J call TRBJ2-5; 8 bases align to TRBD2. V shed 6 bases, J shed 2 bases, and the junction held 3 bases outside the gene matches. Germline loops: CDR1 SGHRS, CDR2 YFSETQ. CDR3 length: 13 residues.

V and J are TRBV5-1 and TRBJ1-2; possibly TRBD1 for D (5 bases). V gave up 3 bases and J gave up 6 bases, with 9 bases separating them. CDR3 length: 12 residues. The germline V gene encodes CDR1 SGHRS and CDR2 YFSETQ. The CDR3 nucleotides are TGCGCCAGCAGCTCGATGGGGGATGGCTACACCTTC. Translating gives CASSSMGDGYTF.

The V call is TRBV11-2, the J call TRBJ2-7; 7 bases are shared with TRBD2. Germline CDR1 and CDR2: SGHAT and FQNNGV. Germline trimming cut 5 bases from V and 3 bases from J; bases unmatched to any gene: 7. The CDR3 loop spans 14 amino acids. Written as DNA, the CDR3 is TGTGCCAGCAGCCCCCAGCGGGGCCTCTACGAGCAGTACTTC. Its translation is CASSPQRGLYEQYF.

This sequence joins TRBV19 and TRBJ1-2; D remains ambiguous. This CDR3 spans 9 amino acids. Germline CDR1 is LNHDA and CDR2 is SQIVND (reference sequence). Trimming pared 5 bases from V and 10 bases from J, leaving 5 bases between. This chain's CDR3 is CASSSPYTF. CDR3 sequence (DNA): TGTGCCAGTAGTTCCCCCTACACCTTC.

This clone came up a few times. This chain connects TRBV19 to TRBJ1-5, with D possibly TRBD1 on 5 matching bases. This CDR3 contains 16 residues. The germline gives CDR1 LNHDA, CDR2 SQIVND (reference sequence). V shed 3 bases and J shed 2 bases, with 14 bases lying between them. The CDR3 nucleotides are TGTGCCAGTAGTATTCTAAGCTCGGGGGGCAATCAGCCCCAGCATTTT. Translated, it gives CASSILSSGGNQPQHF.

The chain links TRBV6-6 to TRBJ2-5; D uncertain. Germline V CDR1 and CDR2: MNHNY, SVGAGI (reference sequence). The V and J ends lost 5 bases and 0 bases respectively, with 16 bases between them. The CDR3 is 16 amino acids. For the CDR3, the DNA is TGTGCCAGCAGTGGCCGCCTACCGGGCGACCAAGAGACCCAGTACTTC. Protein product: CASSGRLPGDQETQYF.